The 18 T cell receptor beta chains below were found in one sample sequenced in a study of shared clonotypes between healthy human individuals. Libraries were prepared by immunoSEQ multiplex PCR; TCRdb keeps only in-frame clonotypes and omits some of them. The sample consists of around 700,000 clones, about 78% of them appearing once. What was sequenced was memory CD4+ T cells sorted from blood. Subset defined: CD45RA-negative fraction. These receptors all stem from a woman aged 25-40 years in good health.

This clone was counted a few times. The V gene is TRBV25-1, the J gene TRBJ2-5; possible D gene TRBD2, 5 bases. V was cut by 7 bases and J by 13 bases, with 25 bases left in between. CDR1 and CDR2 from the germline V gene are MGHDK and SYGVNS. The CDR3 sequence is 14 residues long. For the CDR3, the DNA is TGTGCCAGCACCGGACTTGGGAAGGGTGCAGCCCGGTACTTC. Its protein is CASTGLGKGAARYF.

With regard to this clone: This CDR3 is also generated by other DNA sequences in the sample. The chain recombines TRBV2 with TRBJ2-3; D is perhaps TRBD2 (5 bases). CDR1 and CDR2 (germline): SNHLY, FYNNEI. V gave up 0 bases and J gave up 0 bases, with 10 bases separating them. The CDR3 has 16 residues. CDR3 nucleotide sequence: TGTGCCAGCAGTGAAGCCTCAGCGGCTAGCACAGATACGCAGTATTTT. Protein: CASSEASAASTDTQYF. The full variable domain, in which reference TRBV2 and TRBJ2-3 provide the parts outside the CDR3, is EPEVTQTPSHQVTQMGQEVILRCVPISNHLYFYWYRQILGQKVEFLVSFYNNEISEKSEIFDDQFSVERPDGSNFTLKIRSTKLEDSAMYFCASSEASAASTDTQYFGPGTRLTVL.

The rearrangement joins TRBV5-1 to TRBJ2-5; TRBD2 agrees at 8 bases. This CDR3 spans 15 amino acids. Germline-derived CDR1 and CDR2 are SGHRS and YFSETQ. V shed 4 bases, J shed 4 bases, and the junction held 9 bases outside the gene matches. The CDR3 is CASSPGGGRIETQYF. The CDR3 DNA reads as TGCGCCAGCAGCCCCGGGGGCGGGAGGATAGAGACCCAGTACTTC.

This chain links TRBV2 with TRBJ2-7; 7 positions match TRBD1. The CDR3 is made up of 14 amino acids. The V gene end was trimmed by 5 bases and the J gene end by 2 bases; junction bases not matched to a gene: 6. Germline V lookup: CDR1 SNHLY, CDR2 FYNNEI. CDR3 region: CASSRDSSTYEQYF. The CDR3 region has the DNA TGTGCCAGCAGTCGGGACAGCTCTACCTACGAGCAGTACTTC. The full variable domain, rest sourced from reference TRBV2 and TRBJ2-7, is EPEVTQTPSHQVTQMGQEVILRCVPISNHLYFYWYRQILGQKVEFLVSFYNNEISEKSEIFDDQFSVERPDGSNFTLKIRSTKLEDSAMYFCASSRDSSTYEQYFGPGTRLTVT.

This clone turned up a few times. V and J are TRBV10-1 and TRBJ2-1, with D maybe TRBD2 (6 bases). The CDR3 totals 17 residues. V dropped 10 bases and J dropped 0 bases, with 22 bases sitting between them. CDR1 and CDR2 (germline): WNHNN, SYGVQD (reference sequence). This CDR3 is CATSRLGGPSSYNEQFF. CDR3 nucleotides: TGCGCCACTTCTAGATTGGGGGGTCCCAGCTCCTACAATGAGCAGTTCTTC.

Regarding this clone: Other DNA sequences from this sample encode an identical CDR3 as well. As DNA, the CDR3 is TGCGCCAGCAGCTCTAGCGGGAGGGCCTACAATGAGCAGTTCTTC. It encodes CASSSSGRAYNEQFF. The chain couples TRBV5-1 to TRBJ2-1; 12 bases line up with TRBD2. Unmatched junction bases numbered 0, after V lost 3 bases and J lost 2 bases. Germline lookup yields CDR1 SGHRS and CDR2 YFSETQ. CDR3 length: 15 residues. Together with reference TRBV5-1 and TRBJ2-1, the CDR3 gives the full variable domain: KAGVTQTPRYLIKTRGQQVTLSCSPISGHRSVSWYQQTPGQGLQFLFEYFSETQRNKGNFPGRFSGRQFSNSRSEMNVSTLELGDSALYLCASSSSGRAYNEQFFGPGTRLTVL.

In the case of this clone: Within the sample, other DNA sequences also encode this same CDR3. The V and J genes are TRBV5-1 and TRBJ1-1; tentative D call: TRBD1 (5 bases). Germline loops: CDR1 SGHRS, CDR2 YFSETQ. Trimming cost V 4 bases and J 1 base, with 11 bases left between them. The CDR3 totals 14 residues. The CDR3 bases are TGCGCCAGCAGCCCTAATACAGGGAACACTGAAGCTTTCTTT. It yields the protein CASSPNTGNTEAFF.

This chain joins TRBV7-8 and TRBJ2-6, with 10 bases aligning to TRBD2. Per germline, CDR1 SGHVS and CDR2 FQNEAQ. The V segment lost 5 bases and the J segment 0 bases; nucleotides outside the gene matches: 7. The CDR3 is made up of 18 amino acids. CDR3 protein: CASSGIGLAASGANVLTF. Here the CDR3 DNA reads TGTGCCAGCAGCGGGATTGGACTAGCGGCCTCTGGGGCCAACGTCCTGACTTTC.

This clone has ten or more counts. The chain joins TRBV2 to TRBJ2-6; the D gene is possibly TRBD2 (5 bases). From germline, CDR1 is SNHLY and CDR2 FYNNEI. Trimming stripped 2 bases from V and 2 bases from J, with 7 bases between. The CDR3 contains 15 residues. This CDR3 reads CASSETRAGANVLTF. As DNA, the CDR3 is TGTGCCAGCAGTGAAACTAGGGCTGGGGCCAACGTCCTGACTTTC.

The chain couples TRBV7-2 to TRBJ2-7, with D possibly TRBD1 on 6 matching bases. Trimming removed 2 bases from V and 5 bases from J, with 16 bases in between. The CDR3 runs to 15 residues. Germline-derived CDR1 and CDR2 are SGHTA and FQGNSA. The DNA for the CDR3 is TGTGCCAGCAGCTTATGGGGTCAGGGGTCGGACGAGCAGTACTTC. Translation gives CASSLWGQGSDEQYF. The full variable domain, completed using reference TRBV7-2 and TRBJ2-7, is GAGVSQSPSNKVTEKGKDVELRCDPISGHTALYWYRQSLGQGLEFLIYFQGNSAPDKSGLPSDRFSAERTGGSVSTLTIQRTQQEDSAVYLCASSLWGQGSDEQYFGPGTRLTVT.

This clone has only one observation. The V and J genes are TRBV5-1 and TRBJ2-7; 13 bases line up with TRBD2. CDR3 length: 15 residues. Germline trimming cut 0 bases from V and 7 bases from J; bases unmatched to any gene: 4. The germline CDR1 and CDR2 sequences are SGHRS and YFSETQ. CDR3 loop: CASSLGGLAGVEQYF. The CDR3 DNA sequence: TGCGCCAGCAGCTTGGGTGGACTAGCGGGAGTTGAGCAGTACTTC.

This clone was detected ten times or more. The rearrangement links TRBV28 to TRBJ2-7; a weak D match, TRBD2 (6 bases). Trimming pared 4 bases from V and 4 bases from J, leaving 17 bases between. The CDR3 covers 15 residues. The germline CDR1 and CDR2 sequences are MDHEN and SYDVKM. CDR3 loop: CASSSPLGGVYEQYF. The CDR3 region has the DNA TGTGCCAGCAGTTCCCCTTTGGGGGGAGTTTACGAGCAGTACTTC.

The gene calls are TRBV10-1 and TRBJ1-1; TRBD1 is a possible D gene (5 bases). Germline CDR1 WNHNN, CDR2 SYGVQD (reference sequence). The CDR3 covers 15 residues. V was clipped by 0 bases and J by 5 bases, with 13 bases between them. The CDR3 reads CASSESGRRWTEAFF. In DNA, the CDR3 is TGCGCCAGCAGTGAGTCGGGGCGGAGGTGGACTGAAGCTTTCTTT.

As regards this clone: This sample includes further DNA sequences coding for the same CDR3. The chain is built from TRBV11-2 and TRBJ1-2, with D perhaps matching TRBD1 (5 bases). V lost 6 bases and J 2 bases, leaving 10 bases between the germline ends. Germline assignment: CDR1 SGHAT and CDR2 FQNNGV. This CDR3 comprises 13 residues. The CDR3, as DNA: TGTGCCAGCAGTTTCGACAGCAACTATGGCTACACCTTC. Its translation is CASSFDSNYGYTF. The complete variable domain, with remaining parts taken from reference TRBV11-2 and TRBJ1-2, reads EAGVAQSPRYKIIEKRQSVAFWCNPISGHATLYWYQQILGQGPKLLIQFQNNGVVDDSQLPKDRFSAERLKGVDSTLKIQPAKLEDSAVYLCASSFDSNYGYTFGSGTRLTVV.

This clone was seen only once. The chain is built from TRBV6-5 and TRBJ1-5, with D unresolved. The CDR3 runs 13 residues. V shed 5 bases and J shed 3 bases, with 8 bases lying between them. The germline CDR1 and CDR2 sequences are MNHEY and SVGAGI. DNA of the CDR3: TGTGCCAGCAGTCAAAAGGACAATCAGCCCCAGCATTTT. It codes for CASSQKDNQPQHF.

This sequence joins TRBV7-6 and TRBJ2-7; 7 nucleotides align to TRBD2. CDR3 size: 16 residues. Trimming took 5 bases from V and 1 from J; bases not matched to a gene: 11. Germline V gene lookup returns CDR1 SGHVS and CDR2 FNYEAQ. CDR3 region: CASSPIAGVGSYEQYF. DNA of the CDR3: TGTGCCAGCAGCCCGATTGCGGGAGTTGGTTCCTACGAGCAGTACTTC.

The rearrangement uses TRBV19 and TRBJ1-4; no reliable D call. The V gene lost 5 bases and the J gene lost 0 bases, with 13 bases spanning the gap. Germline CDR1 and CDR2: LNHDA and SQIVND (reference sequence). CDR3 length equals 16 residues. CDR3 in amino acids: CASSHATAATNEKLFF. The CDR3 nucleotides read TGTGCCAGTAGTCACGCGACGGCTGCAACTAATGAAAAACTGTTTTTT. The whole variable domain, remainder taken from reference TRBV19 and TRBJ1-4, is DGGITQSPKYLFRKEGQNVTLSCEQNLNHDAMYWYRQDPGQGLRLIYYSQIVNDFQKGDIAEGYSVSREKKESFPLTVTSAQKNPTAFYLCASSHATAATNEKLFFGSGTQLSVL.

CDR3 sequence: CASSLISGVDGNTIYF. The CDR3 DNA sequence: TGCGCCAGCAGCTTGATATCAGGGGTCGATGGAAACACCATATATTTT. This rearrangement joins TRBV5-1 to TRBJ1-3, with D possibly matching TRBD1 (6 bases). The CDR3 contains 16 residues. CDR1 and CDR2 (germline): SGHRS, YFSETQ. The V and J ends lost 1 base and 3 bases respectively, with 14 bases between them.